This TCR beta chain was identified during a study of CD8 T cells in Susac syndrome. Random hexamers served to reverse transcribe about 0.5 to 1 ug RNA. One entry per CDR3 protein, called by TCRdb with MiXCR from the immunoSEQ multiplex PCR reads. The sample has approximately 210,000 distinct CDR3 sequences, around 96% seen once. Germline assignment: CDR1 SGHRS and CDR2 YFSETQ. This CDR3 spans 15 amino acids. V was shortened by 4 bases and J by 5 bases, with 13 bases between the two germline ends. V usage is TRBV5-1 and J usage is TRBJ1-6; tentatively, D is TRBD1 (6 bases). The sample comprised CD4+ T cells from PBMCs. The TCR was taken from a human donor with multiple sclerosis. The chain's CDR3 is CASSDRQADNSPLHF. CDR3 nucleotide sequence: TGCGCCAGCAGCGACCGACAGGCCGATAATTCACCCCTCCACTTT.